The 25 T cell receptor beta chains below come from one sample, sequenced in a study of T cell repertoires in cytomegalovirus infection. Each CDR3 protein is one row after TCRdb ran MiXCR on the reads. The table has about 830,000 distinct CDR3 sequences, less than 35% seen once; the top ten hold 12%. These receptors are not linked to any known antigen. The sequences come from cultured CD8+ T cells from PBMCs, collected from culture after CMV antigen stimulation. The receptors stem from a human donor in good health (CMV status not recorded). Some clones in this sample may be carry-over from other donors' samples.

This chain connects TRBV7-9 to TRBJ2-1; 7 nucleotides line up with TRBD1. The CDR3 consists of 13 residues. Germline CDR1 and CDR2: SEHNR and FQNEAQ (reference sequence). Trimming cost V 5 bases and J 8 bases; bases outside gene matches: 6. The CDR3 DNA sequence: TGTGCCAGCAGCAAGGGGGCGAGCTATGAGCAGTTCTTC. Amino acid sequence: CASSKGASYEQFF.

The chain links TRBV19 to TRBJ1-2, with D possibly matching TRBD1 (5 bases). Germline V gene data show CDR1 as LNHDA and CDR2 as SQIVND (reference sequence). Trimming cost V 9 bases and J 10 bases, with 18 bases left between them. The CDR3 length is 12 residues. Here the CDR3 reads CASVSPLGTYTF. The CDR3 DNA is TGTGCCAGCGTCAGTCCTCTTGGGACCTACACCTTC.

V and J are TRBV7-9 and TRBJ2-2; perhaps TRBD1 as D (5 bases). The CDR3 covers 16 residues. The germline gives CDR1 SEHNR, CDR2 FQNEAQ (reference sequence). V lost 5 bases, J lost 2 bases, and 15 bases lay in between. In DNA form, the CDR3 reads TGTGCCAGCAGCATTGACAGTTCCTTCAACACCGGGGAGCTGTTTTTT. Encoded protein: CASSIDSSFNTGELFF.

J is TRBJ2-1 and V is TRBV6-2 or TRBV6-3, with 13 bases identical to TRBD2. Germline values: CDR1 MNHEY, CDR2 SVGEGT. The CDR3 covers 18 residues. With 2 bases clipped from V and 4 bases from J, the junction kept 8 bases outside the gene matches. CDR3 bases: TGTGCCAGCAGTTACACCGGGACTAGCGGGGTACCTTACAATGAGCAGTTCTTC. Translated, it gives CASSYTGTSGVPYNEQFF.

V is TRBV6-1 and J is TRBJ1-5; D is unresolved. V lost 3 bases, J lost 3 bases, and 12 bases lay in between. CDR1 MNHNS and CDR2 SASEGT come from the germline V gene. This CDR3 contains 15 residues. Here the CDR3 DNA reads TGTGCCAGCAGTGAGTTTGGGGTGAACAATCAGCCCCAGCATTTT. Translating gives CASSEFGVNNQPQHF.

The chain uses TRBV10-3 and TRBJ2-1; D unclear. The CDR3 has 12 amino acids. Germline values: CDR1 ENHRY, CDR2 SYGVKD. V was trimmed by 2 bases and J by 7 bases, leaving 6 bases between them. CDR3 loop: CAISEVGNEQFF. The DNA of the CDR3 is TGTGCCATCAGTGAGGTAGGAAATGAGCAGTTCTTC.

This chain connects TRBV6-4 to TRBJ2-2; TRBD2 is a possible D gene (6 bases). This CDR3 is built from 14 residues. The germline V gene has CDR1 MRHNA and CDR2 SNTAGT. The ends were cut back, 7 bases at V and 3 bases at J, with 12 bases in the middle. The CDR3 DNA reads TGTGCCAGCACACCGGGGGAAGACACCGGGGAGCTGTTTTTT. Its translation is CASTPGEDTGELFF.

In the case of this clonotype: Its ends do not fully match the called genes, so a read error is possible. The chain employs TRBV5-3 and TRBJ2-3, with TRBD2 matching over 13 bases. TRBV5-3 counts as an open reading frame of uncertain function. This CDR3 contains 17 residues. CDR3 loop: CASSSQGLAGSTDTQYF. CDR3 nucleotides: TGTGCCAGCAGCTCCCAGGGACTAGCGGGGAGCACAGATACGCAGTATTTT.

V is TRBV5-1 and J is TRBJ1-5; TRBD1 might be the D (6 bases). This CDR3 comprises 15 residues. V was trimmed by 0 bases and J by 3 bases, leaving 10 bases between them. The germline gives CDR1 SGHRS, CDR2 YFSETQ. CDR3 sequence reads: CASSLVDSFNQPQHF. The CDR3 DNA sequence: TGCGCCAGCAGCTTGGTGGACAGTTTCAATCAGCCCCAGCATTTT.

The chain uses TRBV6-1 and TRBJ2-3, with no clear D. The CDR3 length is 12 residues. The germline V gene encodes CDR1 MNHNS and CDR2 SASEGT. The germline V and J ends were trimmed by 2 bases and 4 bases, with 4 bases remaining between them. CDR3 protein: CASSETSDTQYF. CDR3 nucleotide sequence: TGTGCCAGCAGTGAAACTTCAGATACGCAGTATTTT.

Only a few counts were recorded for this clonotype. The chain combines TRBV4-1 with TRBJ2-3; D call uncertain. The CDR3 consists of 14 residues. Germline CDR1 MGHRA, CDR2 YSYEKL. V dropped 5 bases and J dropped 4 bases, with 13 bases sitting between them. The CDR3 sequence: CASSYGPPPDTQYF. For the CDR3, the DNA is TGCGCCAGCAGCTACGGACCGCCACCAGATACGCAGTATTTT.

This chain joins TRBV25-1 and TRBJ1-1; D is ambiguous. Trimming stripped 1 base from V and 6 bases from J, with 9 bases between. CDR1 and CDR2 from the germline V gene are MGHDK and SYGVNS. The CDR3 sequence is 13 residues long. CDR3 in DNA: TGTGCCAGCAGTGAATCGGTGGGATCTGAAGCTTTCTTT. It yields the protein CASSESVGSEAFF.

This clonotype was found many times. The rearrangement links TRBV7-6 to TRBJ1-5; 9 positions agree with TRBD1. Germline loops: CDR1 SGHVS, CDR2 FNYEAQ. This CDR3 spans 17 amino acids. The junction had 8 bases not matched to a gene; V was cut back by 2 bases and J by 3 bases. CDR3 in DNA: TGTGCCAGCAGCTTAAGGACAGGGGATACTTTCAATCAGCCCCAGCATTTT. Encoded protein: CASSLRTGDTFNQPQHF.

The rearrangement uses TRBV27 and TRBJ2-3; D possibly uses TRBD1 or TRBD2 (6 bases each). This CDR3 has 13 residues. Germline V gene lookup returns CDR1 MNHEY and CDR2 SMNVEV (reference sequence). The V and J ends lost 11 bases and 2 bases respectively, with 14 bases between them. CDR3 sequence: CAAFRGLTDTQYF. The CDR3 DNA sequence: TGTGCCGCCTTCCGGGGGCTCACAGATACGCAGTATTTT.

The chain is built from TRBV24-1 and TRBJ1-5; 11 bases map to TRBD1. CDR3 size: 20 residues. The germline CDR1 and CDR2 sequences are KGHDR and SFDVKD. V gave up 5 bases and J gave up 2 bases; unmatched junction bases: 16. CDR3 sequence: CATSGGTGGFGGGGNQPQHF. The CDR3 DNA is TGTGCCACCAGTGGGGGGACAGGGGGATTTGGCGGTGGAGGCAATCAGCCCCAGCATTTT.

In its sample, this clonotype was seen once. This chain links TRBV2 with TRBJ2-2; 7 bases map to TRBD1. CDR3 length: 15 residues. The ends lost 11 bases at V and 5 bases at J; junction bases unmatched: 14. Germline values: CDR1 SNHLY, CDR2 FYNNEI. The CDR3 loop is CADLLTGKRTGELFF. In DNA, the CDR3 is TGTGCCGACCTTTTGACAGGGAAAAGAACCGGGGAGCTGTTTTTT.

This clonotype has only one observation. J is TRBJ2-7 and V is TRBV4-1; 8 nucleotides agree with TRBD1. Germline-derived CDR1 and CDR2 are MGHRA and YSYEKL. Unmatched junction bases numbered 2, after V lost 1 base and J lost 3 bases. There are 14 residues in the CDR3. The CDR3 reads CASSQAGTGYEQYF. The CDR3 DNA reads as TGCGCCAGCAGCCAAGCCGGGACAGGCTACGAGCAGTACTTC.

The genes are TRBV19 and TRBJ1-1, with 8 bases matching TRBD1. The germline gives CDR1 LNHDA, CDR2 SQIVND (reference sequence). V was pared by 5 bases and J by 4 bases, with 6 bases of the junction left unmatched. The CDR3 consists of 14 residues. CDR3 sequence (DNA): TGTGCCAGTAGTGACAGGGGCTCGGGCACTGAAGCTTTCTTT. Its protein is CASSDRGSGTEAFF.

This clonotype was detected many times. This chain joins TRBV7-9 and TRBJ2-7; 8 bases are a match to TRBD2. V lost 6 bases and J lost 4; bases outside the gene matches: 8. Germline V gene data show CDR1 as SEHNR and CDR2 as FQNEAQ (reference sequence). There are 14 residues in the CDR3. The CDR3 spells CASSLRGAGYEQYF. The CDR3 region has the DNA TGTGCCAGCAGTCTGCGGGGGGCAGGGTACGAGCAGTACTTC.

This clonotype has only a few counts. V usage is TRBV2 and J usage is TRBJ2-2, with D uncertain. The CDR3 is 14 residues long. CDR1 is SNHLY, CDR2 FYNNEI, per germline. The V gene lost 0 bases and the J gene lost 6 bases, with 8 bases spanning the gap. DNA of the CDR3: TGTGCCAGCAGTGAAGCGGTGTTGGCCGGGGAGCTGTTTTTT. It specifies CASSEAVLAGELFF.

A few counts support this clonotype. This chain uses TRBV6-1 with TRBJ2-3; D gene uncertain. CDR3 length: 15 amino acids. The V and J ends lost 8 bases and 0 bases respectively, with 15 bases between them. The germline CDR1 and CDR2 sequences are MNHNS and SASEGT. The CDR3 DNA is TGTGCCAGCGGGAAGGGAAGTCCTAGCACAGATACGCAGTATTTT. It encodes CASGKGSPSTDTQYF.

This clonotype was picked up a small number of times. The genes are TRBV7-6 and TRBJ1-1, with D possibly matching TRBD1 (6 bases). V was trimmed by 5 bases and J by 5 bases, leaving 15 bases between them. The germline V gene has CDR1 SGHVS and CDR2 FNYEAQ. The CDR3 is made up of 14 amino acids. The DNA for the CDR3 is TGTGCCAGCAGCCCCACCAGGGGAAGGACTGAAGCTTTCTTT. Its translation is CASSPTRGRTEAFF.

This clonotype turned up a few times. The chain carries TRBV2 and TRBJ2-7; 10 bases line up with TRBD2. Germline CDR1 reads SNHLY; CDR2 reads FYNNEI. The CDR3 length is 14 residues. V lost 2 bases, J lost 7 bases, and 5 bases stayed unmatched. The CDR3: CASSELAGVLEQYF. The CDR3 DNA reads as TGTGCCAGCAGTGAACTAGCGGGGGTCCTGGAGCAGTACTTC.

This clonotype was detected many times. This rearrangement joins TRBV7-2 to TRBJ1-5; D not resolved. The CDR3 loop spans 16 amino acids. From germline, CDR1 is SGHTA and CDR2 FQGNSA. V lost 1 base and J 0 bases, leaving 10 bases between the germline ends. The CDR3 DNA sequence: TGTGCCAGCAGCTTAGGGAATACAGATAGCAATCAGCCCCAGCATTTT. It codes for CASSLGNTDSNQPQHF.

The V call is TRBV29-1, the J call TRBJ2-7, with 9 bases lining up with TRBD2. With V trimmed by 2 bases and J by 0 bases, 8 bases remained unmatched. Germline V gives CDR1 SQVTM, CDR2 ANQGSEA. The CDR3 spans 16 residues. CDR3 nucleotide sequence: TGCAGCGTTGAATCGCTAGCGGGGCCGGACTCCTACGAGCAGTACTTC. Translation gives CSVESLAGPDSYEQYF.